This T cell receptor (beta chain) stems from a study of shared clonotypes between healthy human individuals. Regarding the study as a whole: Researchers sampled only blood; tissue repertoires likely differ. Measured sharing among donors was expected to vary with sequencing depth.

On this clone: As yet, its antigen is unknown. The sample carries other DNA sequences with the same CDR3.

As handled by the study authors: Filtering differed for immunoSEQ, which gave only junction sequences without quality scores. Assay used: immunoSEQ multiplex PCR; TCRdb lists only in-frame clones, some missing. V and J calls and clone size are those listed in that table; D and trimming were worked out from the DNA. The table includes 450,000 to 600,000 clones, approximately 79% detected once. Those who donated were healthy HIV-negative adults, with no recent acute infections or vaccinations reported. The CDR3 totals 11 residues. The ends were cut back, 6 bases at V and 8 bases at J, with 7 bases in the middle. The germline V gene has CDR1 MNHNY and CDR2 SVGAGI (reference sequence).

The specimen was PBMCs. The chain couples TRBV6-6 to TRBJ1-4, with D tentatively TRBD1 (5 bases). The receptor was derived from a woman in her thirties or forties in good health. Some clones in this sample may be carry-over from other donors' samples. Written as DNA, the CDR3 is TGTGCCAGCAGCCGACAGGAAAAACTGTTTTTT. It codes for CASSRQEKLFF.